This T cell receptor beta chain originates from a study of T cells in Graves' hyperthyroidism and ophthalmopathy. Study results and limitations: In simple terms, a model built on 13 V-J features told ophthalmopathy apart from stable hyperthyroidism. Blood also contained most expanded thyroid clonotypes above 0.001.

The investigators amplified TCR beta CDR3 regions from RNA transcripts. The HTBI set primed first-round TCR CDR3 RT-PCR. TCRdb re-derived calls from the multiplex PCR reads in MiXCR, one entry per CDR3 protein. The top ten hold roughly 7.2% of the sample, which has approximately 700,000 distinct CDR3 sequences, roughly 45% seen once. The germline CDR1 and CDR2 sequences are SQVTM and ANQGSEA. The CDR3 length equals 11 residues, ends included. Notes on this clonotype: Its matching antigen is unknown. Lacking the conserved final phenylalanine or tryptophan, this CDR3 likely reflects a read error. No DNA is shown, since the ends of the CDR3 on it are uncertain; the CDR3 is the one TCRdb lists.

Sequenced: peripheral blood or thyroid tissue (not recorded which). The gene calls are TRBV29-1 and TRBJ1-3; TRBD1 was called by the table and not checked on the DNA. The origin of this receptor is an adult man with Graves' disease, either hyperthyroidism or ophthalmopathy (not recorded which). This CDR3 is CSVEDDRGVNT.